This TCR beta chain came from a study of early T cells in non-severe SARS-CoV-2 infection. Study-level information: Sequencing used unsorted whole-blood bulk RNA, so chains lack pairing.

The CDR3 totals 15 residues. V lost 4 bases and J lost 4, with 16 bases in between. Molecules of cDNA were individually given unique molecular identifiers that were attached to them. TCRdb re-analysed the 5' RACE reads in MiXCR, keeping a single row per CDR3 protein. The sample comprises about 58,000 distinct CDR3 sequences, roughly 13% of which are singletons, and approximately 9.8% rests with the top ten. Study conclusions and caveats: VDJdb matching favored anti-spike CD8 responses, missing private and CD4 specificities.

Turning to this clonotype: What it binds is unknown.

The chain employs TRBV12-3 or TRBV12-4 and TRBJ1-2; possible D gene TRBD1, 5 bases. The sequence was collected from an adult who was a healthcare worker with PCR-confirmed SARS-CoV-2 infection or an uninfected control (not recorded which). Sample: whole blood. DNA for the CDR3: TGTGCCAGCAGTTACTCTCGGGGCTGGGGCTATGGCTACACCTTC. Protein: CASSYSRGWGYGYTF.